The clone carrying this T cell receptor (beta chain) showed up just a few times. The sample holds other DNA sequences that translate to the same CDR3. This sample is part of a study of blood T cell repertoires in COVID-19. Background on the study: Sources were T cells, B-cell-depleted T cells, or PBMCs; the material itself was cDNA or gDNA.

Germline values: CDR1 SGHRS, CDR2 YFSETQ. V shed 4 bases and J shed 4 bases, with 12 bases lying between them. The CDR3 loop spans 14 amino acids. Assay used: immunoSEQ multiplex PCR; TCRdb lists only in-frame clones, some missing. The data hold roughly 290,000 clones, with 80% to 90% observed a single time. The sequence was obtained from a young man who had recovered from COVID-19. The genes are TRBV5-1 and TRBJ1-5; tentatively, D is TRBD1 (6 bases). Material: PBMCs or T cells enriched from blood (not recorded which). The CDR3 is CASSPTGLNQPQHF. The CDR3, as DNA: TGCGCCAGCAGCCCAACAGGGTTGAATCAGCCCCAGCATTTT.